A selection of T cell receptor beta chains follows, all from one sample in a study of follicular helper T cells after annual influenza vaccination. The assay was immunoSEQ multiplex PCR, and TCRdb's table has in-frame clones only and misses some. The sample gives around 1,200 clones, more than 70% of which show up once; roughly 3.8% is in the top ten. Sample: CXCR5+ CD38+ circulating T follicular helper cells from blood, taken 7 days after influenza vaccination. These receptors all come from an adult who received the influenza vaccine. The CDR3 runs from the conserved cysteine through the conserved F or W.

>TRBJ2-5|13|TRBV30
CAWSVRREETQYF
>TRBJ1-2|17|TRBV5-6
CASSHDGGQGAVSGYTF
>TRBJ2-4|17|TRBV28
CASRPKGQGVAKNIQYF
>TRBJ1-2|15|TRBV9
CASSAGGTGGVGYTF
>TRBJ2-3|14|TRBV18
CASSPPGGADTQYF
>TRBJ1-4|16|TRBV7-2
CASSYGFGQGSEKLFF
>TRBJ2-5|16|TRBV4-2
CASSQGTGNSEETQYF
>TRBJ1-5|14|TRBV19
CATTRIGADQPQHF
>TRBJ2-6|15|TRBV19
CASSSSGAWANVLTF
>TRBJ1-5|13|TRBV28
CASSQDFLGPQHF
>TRBJ2-2|14|TRBV18
CASSPQLEAGELFF
>TRBJ2-7|14|TRBV18
CASSPTGWDDEQYF
>TRBJ2-3|14|TRBV7-9
CASSSRQIGDTQYF
>TRBJ2-2|14|TRBV6-5
CASSYSTTGGELFF